The 18 T cell receptor beta chains below come from one sample, sequenced in a study of control samples from healthy donors and cancer patients. Profiled with immunoSEQ multiplex PCR; TCRdb holds only in-frame clones, not every one. The table records approximately 110,000 clones, 90% of them present only once. Material: blood. The source of these receptors is a human donor in good health. The donor label of this sample is uncertain.

A remark on this clone: A junction boundary mismatches the germline segment, possibly from a read error. This chain joins TRBV7-7 and TRBJ2-5; the D gene is possibly TRBD2 (5 bases). The CDR3 is made up of 13 amino acids. Germline V gives CDR1 SSHAT, CDR2 FNYEAQ (reference sequence). The CDR3 sequence is CASSLNGGETQYF. CDR3 nucleotide sequence: TGTGCTAGCAGCTTAAACGGCGGGGAGACCCAGTACTTC. Filled out from reference TRBV7-7 and TRBJ2-5, the complete variable domain reads GAGVSQSPRYKVTKRGQDVTLRCDPISSHATLYWYQQALGQGPEFLTYFNYEAQPDKSGLPSDRFSAERPEGSISTLTIQRTEQRDSAMYRCASSLNGGETQYFGPGTRLLVL.

The gene calls are TRBV19 and TRBJ1-2; 7 positions match TRBD1. V lost 6 bases to trimming and J lost 7 bases; unmatched junction nucleotides: 5. The CDR3 length is 12 residues. The germline gives CDR1 LNHDA, CDR2 SQIVND (reference sequence). The CDR3 DNA sequence: TGTGCCAGTAGCCCAGGGGGTGGTGGCTACACCTTC. This codes for CASSPGGGGYTF.

DNA for the CDR3: TGTGCCTGGAGTGTAGGCGAGATAAGAGAGACCCAGTACTTC. The encoded protein is CAWSVGEIRETQYF. The rearrangement joins TRBV30 to TRBJ2-5; D not resolved. Germline CDR1 GTSNPN, CDR2 SVGIG (reference sequence). V gave up 0 bases and J gave up 4 bases, with 12 bases separating them. The CDR3 length is 14 residues.

The chain uses TRBV7-8 and TRBJ2-6; D uncertain. V was clipped by 5 bases and J by 0 bases, with 8 bases between them. From germline, CDR1 is SGHVS and CDR2 FQNEAQ. The CDR3 has 15 amino acids. In DNA form, the CDR3 reads TGTGCCAGCAGCACCGGCCACTCTGGGGCCAACGTCCTGACTTTC. Encoded protein: CASSTGHSGANVLTF.

This clone has a single count. The rearrangement joins TRBV18 to TRBJ1-5; possible D gene TRBD1, 5 bases. Trimming removed 5 bases from V and 2 bases from J, with 10 bases in between. The CDR3 is 14 residues long. Germline V CDR1 and CDR2: KGHSH, LQKENI. CDR3 DNA: TGTGCCAGCTCAACGGGGGTGGGCAATCAGCCCCAGCATTTT. This encodes CASSTGVGNQPQHF.

The rearrangement joins TRBV6-5 to TRBJ2-7, with D tentatively TRBD2 (6 bases). Deletions cut 7 bases from V and 5 bases from J, with 18 bases between. Germline values: CDR1 MNHEY, CDR2 SVGAGI. The CDR3 is made up of 14 amino acids. This CDR3 is CASTDGGFLDEQYF. For the CDR3, the DNA is TGTGCCAGCACCGACGGGGGTTTTCTGGACGAGCAGTACTTC.

This chain connects TRBV6-1 to TRBJ1-6; D is undetermined. With 2 bases removed from V and 8 bases from J, the gap between germline ends came to 13 bases. Germline V gives CDR1 MNHNS, CDR2 SASEGT. The CDR3 runs 15 residues. The CDR3 spells CASSEIPGPYSPLHF. The CDR3 DNA follows: TGTGCCAGCAGTGAAATCCCCGGGCCGTATTCACCCCTCCACTTT.

V usage is TRBV7-2 and J usage is TRBJ1-1; D uncertain. The V end lost 2 bases, the J end lost 6 bases, and 16 bases lay between the germline ends. The CDR3 covers 15 residues. From germline, CDR1 is SGHTA and CDR2 FQGNSA. CDR3 DNA sequence: TGTGCCAGCAGCTTAAAGGTCGCTAGATTGGCTGAAGCTTTCTTT. Translated, it gives CASSLKVARLAEAFF. The complete variable domain, with remaining parts taken from reference TRBV7-2 and TRBJ1-1, reads GAGVSQSPSNKVTEKGKDVELRCDPISGHTALYWYRQSLGQGLEFLIYFQGNSAPDKSGLPSDRFSAERTGGSVSTLTIQRTQQEDSAVYLCASSLKVARLAEAFFGQGTRLTVV.

The chain couples TRBV12-5 to TRBJ1-3; TRBD1 might be the D (5 bases). V lost 2 bases and J lost 8, with 19 bases in between. CDR1 and CDR2 from the germline V gene are LGHNT and FRNRAP. This CDR3 region has 16 residues. This CDR3 reads CASGLMVGQGGYTIYF. CDR3 nucleotides: TGTGCTAGTGGTTTGATGGTGGGCCAGGGAGGGTACACCATATATTTT.

The genes are TRBV24-1 and TRBJ1-2, with 9 bases lining up with TRBD1. The length of the CDR3 is 17 residues. The junction had 11 bases not matched to a gene; V was cut back by 4 bases and J by 3 bases. Germline V gene data show CDR1 as KGHDR and CDR2 as SFDVKD. CDR3: CATSDQDRGPSHYGYTF. CDR3 in DNA: TGTGCCACCAGTGACCAGGACAGGGGCCCTAGCCACTATGGCTACACCTTC.

The CDR3 is CASSFSRQNTGELFF. CDR3 DNA sequence: TGTGCCAGCAGCTTTAGCCGACAGAACACCGGGGAGCTGTTTTTT. The chain employs TRBV5-4 and TRBJ2-2; unclear D gene. Germline V gene sequence: CDR1 SGHNT, CDR2 YYREEE (reference sequence). CDR3 length: 15 amino acids. Trimming pared 2 bases from V and 1 base from J, leaving 9 bases between.

The chain carries TRBV13 and TRBJ1-1; 8 bases line up with TRBD1. Trimming took 5 bases from V and 1 from J; bases not matched to a gene: 9. This CDR3 comprises 16 residues. Germline V gene data show CDR1 as PRHDT and CDR2 as FYEKMQ (reference sequence). The CDR3: CASSPTDREGNTEAFF. CDR3 nucleotides: TGTGCCAGCAGCCCAACGGACAGGGAAGGGAACACTGAAGCTTTCTTT.

The gene calls are TRBV12-3 or TRBV12-4 and TRBJ1-1, with unresolved D. Between the trimmed V and J ends, which lost 4 bases and 4 bases, there was a span of 10 bases. The CDR3 is 13 residues long. The CDR3 reads CASSYSTSTEAFF. CDR3 nucleotide sequence: TGTGCCAGCAGTTACAGTACATCCACTGAAGCTTTCTTT.

CDR3 amino acids: CAWSPGRGRGELFF. In DNA, the CDR3 is TGTGCCTGGAGTCCGGGACGGGGGCGAGGGGAGCTGTTTTTT. This rearrangement joins TRBV30 to TRBJ2-2; the D call may be TRBD1 or TRBD2 (6 bases each). V was clipped by 2 bases and J by 8 bases, with 15 bases between them. Germline values: CDR1 GTSNPN, CDR2 SVGIG (reference sequence). The CDR3 spans 14 residues.

The rearrangement uses TRBV7-3 and TRBJ2-3; D could derive from TRBD1 or TRBD2 (5 bases each). Germline V CDR1 and CDR2: SGHTA, FQGTGA. Trimming stripped 6 bases from V and 0 bases from J, with 13 bases between. The CDR3 loop spans 15 amino acids. The CDR3 loop is CASSNPGHSTDTQYF. CDR3 nucleotides: TGTGCCAGCAGTAACCCGGGGCATAGCACAGATACGCAGTATTTT.

The rearrangement joins TRBV4-1 to TRBJ1-5; the D gene is possibly TRBD1 (5 bases). Trimming stripped 0 bases from V and 4 bases from J, with 13 bases between. Looked up from germline, CDR1 is MGHRA and CDR2 is YSYEKL. The CDR3 spans 16 residues. CDR3: CASSQDSSRGNQPQHF. The CDR3, as DNA: TGCGCCAGCAGCCAAGATTCCTCGAGGGGAAATCAGCCCCAGCATTTT.

The DNA for the CDR3 is TGTGCCAGCAGCTTAAAAGGGCCCCGGGGCGGGCTAGCCAAAAACATTCAGTACTTC. Its protein product is CASSLKGPRGGLAKNIQYF. V is TRBV7-9 and J is TRBJ2-4; either TRBD1 or TRBD2 may supply D (5 bases each). Between the trimmed V and J ends, which lost 2 bases and 0 bases, there was a span of 20 bases. The CDR3 is 19 amino acids. Germline V gives CDR1 SEHNR, CDR2 FQNEAQ (reference sequence).

V is TRBV9 and J is TRBJ2-2, with 8 bases identical to TRBD1. Germline lookup yields CDR1 SGDLS and CDR2 YYNGEE. This CDR3 is 15 amino acids long. V lost 4 bases, J lost 2 bases, and 4 bases stayed unmatched. The CDR3 DNA reads TGTGCCAGCAGCCCGCAGGGGGCCAACACCGGGGAGCTGTTTTTT. Translation: CASSPQGANTGELFF.